This TCR beta chain was obtained from a study of shared clonotypes between healthy human individuals. The CDR3 totals 15 residues. V lost 2 bases and J lost 4, with 12 bases in between. The germline V gene encodes CDR1 MGHRA and CDR2 YSYEKL. Positively selected for CCR7, the CD45RO-negative cells used as naive CD8 cells excluded terminally differentiated effector memory CD45RA+ cells. Replicate PCRs for sorted subsets used about 200 ng DNA; this equaled 30,000 to 35,000 T cell genomes. Profiled with immunoSEQ multiplex PCR; TCRdb holds only in-frame clones, not every one. The sample yields approximately 590,000 clones, 95% to 96% seen once.

Sequenced material: naive CD8+ T cells sorted from blood. The receptor was derived from a young woman in good health. V is TRBV4-1 and J is TRBJ2-1; D is perhaps TRBD1 (6 bases). CDR3 DNA sequence: TGCGCCAGCAGCCAAACACAGGGTCCGTACAATGAGCAGTTCTTC. Protein product: CASSQTQGPYNEQFF.